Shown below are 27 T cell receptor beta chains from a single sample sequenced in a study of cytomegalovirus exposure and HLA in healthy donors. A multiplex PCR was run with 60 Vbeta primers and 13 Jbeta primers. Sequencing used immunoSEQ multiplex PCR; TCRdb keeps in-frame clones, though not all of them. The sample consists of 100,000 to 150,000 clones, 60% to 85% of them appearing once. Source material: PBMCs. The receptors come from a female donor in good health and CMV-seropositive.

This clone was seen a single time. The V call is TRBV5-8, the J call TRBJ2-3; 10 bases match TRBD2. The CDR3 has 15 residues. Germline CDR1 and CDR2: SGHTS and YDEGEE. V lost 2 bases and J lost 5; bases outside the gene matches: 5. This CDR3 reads CASSFFGTSEDTQYF. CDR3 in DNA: TGTGCCAGCAGCTTTTTTGGGACTAGCGAAGATACGCAGTATTTT. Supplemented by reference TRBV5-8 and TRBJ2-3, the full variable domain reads EAGVTQSPTHLIKTRGQQATLRCSPISGHTSVYWYQQALGLGLQFLLWYDEGEERNRGNFPPRFSGRQFPNYSSELNVNALELEDSALYLCASSFFGTSEDTQYFGPGTRLTVL.

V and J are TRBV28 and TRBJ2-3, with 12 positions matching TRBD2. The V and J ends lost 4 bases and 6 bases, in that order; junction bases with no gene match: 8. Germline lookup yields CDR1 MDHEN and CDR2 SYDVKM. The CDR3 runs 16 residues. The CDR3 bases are TGTGCCAGCAGTTCCCCGCTAGCGGGGGGGCGGGATACGCAGTATTTT. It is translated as CASSSPLAGGRDTQYF.

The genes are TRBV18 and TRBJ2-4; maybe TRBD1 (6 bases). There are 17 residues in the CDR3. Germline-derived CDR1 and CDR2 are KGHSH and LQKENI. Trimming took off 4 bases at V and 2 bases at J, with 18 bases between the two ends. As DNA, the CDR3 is TGTGCCAGCTCACGCCGAGGGGGTGAGCGTACCAAAAACATTCAGTACTTC. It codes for CASSRRGGERTKNIQYF.

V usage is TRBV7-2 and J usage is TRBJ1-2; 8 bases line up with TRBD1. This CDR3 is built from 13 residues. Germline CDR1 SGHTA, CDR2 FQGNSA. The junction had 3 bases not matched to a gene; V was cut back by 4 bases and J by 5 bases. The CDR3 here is CASSWTGNYGYTF. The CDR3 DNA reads TGTGCCAGCAGCTGGACAGGGAATTATGGCTACACCTTC.

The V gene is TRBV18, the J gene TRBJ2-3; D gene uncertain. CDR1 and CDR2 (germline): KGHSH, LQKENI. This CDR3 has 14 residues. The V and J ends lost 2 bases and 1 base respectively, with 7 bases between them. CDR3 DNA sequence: TGTGCCAGCTCACCAGAGTTAGGCACAGATACGCAGTATTTT. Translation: CASSPELGTDTQYF. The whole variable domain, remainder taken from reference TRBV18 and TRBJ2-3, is NAGVMQNPRHLVRRRGQEARLRCSPMKGHSHVYWYRQLPEEGLKFMVYLQKENIIDESGMPKERFSAEFPKEGPSILRIQQVVRGDSAAYFCASSPELGTDTQYFGPGTRLTVL.

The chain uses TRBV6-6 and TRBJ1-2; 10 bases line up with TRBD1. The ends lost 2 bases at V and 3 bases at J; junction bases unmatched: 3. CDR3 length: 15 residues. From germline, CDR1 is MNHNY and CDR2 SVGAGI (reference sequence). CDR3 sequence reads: CASSYGDRGDYGYTF. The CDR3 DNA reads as TGTGCCAGCAGTTACGGGGACAGGGGAGACTATGGCTACACCTTC.

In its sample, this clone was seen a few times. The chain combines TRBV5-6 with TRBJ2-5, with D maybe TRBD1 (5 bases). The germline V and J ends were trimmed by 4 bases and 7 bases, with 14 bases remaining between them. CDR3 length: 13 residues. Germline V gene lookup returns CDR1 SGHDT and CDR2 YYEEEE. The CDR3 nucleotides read TGTGCCAGCAGCCCCGTTCAGCAGGGGACCCAGTACTTC. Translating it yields CASSPVQQGTQYF.

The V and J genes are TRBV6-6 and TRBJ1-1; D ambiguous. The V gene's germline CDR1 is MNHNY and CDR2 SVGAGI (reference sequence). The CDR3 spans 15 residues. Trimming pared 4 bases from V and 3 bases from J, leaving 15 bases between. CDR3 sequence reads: CASSSPGGQDTEAFF. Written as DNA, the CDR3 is TGTGCCAGCAGTTCCCCGGGAGGGCAGGACACTGAAGCTTTCTTT.

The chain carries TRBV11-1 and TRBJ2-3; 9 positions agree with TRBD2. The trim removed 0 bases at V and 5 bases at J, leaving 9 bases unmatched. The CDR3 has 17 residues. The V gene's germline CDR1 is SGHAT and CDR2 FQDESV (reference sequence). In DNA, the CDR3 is TGTGCCAGCAGCTTAGCGATTGGCGGGGGGGCAAGAGATACGCAGTATTTT. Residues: CASSLAIGGGARDTQYF.

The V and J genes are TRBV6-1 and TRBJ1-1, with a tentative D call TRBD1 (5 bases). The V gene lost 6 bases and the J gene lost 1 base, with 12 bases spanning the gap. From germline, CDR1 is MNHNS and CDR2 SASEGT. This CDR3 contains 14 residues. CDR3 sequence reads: CASSLGGTNTEAFF. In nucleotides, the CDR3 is TGTGCCAGCAGCCTGGGGGGGACGAACACTGAAGCTTTCTTT.

This CDR3 is CASSLTNSGANVLTF. The CDR3 DNA is TGCGCCAGCAGCCTAACTAACTCTGGGGCCAACGTCCTGACTTTC. This chain connects TRBV5-1 to TRBJ2-6; D is unresolved. There are 15 residues in the CDR3. Germline lookup yields CDR1 SGHRS and CDR2 YFSETQ. V gave up 4 bases and J gave up 0 bases, with 8 bases separating them.

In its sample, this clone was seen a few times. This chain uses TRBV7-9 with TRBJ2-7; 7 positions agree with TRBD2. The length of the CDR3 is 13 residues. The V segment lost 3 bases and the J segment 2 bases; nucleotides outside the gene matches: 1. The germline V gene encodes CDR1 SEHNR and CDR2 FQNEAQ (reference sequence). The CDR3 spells CASSFGTTYEQYF. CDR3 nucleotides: TGTGCCAGCAGCTTCGGGACTACCTACGAGCAGTACTTC.

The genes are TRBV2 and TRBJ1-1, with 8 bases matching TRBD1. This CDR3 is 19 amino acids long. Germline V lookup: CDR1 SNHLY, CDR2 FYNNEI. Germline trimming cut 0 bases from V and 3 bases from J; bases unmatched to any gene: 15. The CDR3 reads CASSEAGDRGSMVDTEAFF. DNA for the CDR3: TGTGCCAGCAGTGAAGCGGGTGACAGGGGTTCAATGGTAGACACTGAAGCTTTCTTT.

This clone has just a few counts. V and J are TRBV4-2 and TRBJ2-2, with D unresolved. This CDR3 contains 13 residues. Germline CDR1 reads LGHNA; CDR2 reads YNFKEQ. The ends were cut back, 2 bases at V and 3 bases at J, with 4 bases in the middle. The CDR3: CASSQPDTGELFF. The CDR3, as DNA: TGTGCCAGCAGCCAACCGGACACCGGGGAGCTGTTTTTT.

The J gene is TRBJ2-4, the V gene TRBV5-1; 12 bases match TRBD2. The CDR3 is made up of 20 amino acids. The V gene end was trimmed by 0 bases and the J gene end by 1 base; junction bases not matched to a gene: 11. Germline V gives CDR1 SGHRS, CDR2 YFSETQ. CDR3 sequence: CASSLALAGGPRLAKNIQYF. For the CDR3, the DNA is TGCGCCAGCAGCTTGGCGCTAGCGGGAGGGCCTAGATTGGCCAAAAACATTCAGTACTTC.

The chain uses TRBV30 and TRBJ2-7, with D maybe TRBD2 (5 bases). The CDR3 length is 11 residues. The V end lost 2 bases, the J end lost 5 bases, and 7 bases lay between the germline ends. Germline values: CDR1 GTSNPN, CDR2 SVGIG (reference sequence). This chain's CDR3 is CAWSTTNEQYF. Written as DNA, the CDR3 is TGTGCCTGGAGTACGACTAACGAGCAGTACTTC.

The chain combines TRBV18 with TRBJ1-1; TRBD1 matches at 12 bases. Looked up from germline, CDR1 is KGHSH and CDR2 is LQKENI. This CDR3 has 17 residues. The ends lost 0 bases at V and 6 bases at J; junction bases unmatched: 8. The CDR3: CASSPPIGGQGASEAFF. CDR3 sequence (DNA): TGTGCCAGCTCACCACCGATAGGGGGACAGGGGGCGTCTGAAGCTTTCTTT.

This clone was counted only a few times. The chain's CDR3 is CASSLGGGRNTEAFF. The CDR3 DNA reads as TGCGCCAGCAGCTTGGGGGGGGGCAGGAACACTGAAGCTTTCTTT. The rearrangement joins TRBV5-1 to TRBJ1-1, with D perhaps matching TRBD1 (6 bases). Germline-derived CDR1 and CDR2 are SGHRS and YFSETQ. Trimming took 0 bases from V and 1 from J, leaving 10 bases between them. This CDR3 has 15 residues.

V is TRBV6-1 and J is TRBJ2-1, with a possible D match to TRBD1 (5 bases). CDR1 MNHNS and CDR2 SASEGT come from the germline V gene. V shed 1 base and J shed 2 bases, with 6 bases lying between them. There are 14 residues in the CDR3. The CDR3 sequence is CASSEDRTYNEQFF. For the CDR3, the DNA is TGTGCCAGCAGTGAAGACAGGACCTACAATGAGCAGTTCTTC.

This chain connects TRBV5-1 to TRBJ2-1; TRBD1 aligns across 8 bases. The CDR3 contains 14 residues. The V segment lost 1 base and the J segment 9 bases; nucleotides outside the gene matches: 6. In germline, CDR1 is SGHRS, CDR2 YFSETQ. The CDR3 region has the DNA TGCGCCAGCAGCTTGCAGGGGGCGAGGGTTGAGCAGTTCTTC. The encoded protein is CASSLQGARVEQFF.

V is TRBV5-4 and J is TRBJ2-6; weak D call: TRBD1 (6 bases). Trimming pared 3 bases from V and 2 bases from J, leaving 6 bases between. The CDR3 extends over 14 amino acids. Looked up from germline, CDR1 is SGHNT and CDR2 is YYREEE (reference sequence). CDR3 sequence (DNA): TGTGCCAGCAGCTCAGGGGCTGGGGCCAACGTCCTGACTTTC. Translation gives CASSSGAGANVLTF. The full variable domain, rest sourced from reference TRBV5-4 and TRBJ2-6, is ETGVTQSPTHLIKTRGQQVTLRCSSQSGHNTVSWYQQALGQGPQFIFQYYREEENGRGNFPPRFSGLQFPNYSSELNVNALELDDSALYLCASSSGAGANVLTFGAGSRLTVL.

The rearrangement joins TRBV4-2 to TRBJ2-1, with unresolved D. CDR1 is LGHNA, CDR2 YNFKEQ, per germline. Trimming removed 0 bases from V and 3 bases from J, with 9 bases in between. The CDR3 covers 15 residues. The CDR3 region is CASSQDRVGYNEQFF. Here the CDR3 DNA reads TGTGCCAGCAGCCAAGATCGGGTAGGCTACAATGAGCAGTTCTTC.

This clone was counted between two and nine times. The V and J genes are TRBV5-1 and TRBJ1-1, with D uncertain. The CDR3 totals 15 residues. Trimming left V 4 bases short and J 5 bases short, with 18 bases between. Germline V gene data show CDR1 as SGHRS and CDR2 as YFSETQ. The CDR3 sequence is CASSPRGGVSTEAFF. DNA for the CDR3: TGCGCCAGCAGCCCCAGAGGAGGAGTGTCGACTGAAGCTTTCTTT.

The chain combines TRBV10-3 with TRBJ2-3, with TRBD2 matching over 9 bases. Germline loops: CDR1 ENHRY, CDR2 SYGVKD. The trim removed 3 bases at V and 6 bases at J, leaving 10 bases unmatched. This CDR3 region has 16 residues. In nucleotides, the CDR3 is TGTGCCATCAGTGACTGGCGGGAGGGCCGTCGGGATACGCAGTATTTT. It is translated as CAISDWREGRRDTQYF.

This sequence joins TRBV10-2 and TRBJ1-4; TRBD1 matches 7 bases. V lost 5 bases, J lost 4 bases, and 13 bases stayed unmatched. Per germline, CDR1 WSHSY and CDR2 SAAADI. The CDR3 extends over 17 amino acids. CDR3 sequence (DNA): TGCGCCAGCAGTAAAGCCGGGGGGGGACAGCTTAATGAAAAACTGTTTTTT. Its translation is CASSKAGGGQLNEKLFF.

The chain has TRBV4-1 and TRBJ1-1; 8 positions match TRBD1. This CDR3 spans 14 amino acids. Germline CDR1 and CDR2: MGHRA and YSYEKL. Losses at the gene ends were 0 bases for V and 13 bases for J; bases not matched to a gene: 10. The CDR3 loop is CASSQDSGTGNVFF. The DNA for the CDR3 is TGCGCCAGCAGCCAAGACTCCGGGACAGGCAATGTTTTCTTT.

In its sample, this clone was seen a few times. The CDR3 DNA is TGTGCCAGCAGTCTCGGGACAGGGAAGGGGAACTATGGCTACACCTTC. Protein sequence: CASSLGTGKGNYGYTF. This chain connects TRBV27 to TRBJ1-2; 9 bases fit TRBD1. With 5 bases clipped from V and 2 bases from J, the junction kept 9 bases outside the gene matches. The germline V gene encodes CDR1 MNHEY and CDR2 SMNVEV (reference sequence). The CDR3 runs 16 residues.